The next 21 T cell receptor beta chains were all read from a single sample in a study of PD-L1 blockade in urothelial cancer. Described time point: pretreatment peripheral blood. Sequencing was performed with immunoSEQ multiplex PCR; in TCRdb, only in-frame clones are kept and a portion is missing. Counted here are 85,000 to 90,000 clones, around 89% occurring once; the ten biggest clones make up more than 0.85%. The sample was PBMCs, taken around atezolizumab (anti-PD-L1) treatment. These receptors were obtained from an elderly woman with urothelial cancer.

CDR3 DNA sequence: TGCGCCAGCAGCTTGGTTGCAGGGTCTCAAGAGACCCAGTACTTC. Translated: CASSLVAGSQETQYF. This chain joins TRBV5-1 and TRBJ2-5; tentatively, D is TRBD1 (5 bases). The CDR3 is 15 residues long. Germline CDR1 reads SGHRS; CDR2 reads YFSETQ. V was clipped by 0 bases and J by 2 bases, with 11 bases between them.

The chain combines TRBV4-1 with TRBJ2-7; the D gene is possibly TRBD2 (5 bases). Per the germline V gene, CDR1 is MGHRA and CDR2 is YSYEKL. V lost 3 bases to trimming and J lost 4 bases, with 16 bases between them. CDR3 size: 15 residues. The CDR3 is CASSHPVEGRYEQYF. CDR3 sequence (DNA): TGCGCCAGCAGCCACCCGGTAGAGGGAAGGTACGAGCAGTACTTC.

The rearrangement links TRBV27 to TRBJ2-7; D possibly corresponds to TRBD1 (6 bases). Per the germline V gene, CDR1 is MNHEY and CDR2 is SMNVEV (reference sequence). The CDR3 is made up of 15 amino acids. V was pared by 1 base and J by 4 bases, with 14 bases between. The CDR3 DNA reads TGTGCCAGCAGTTTATATGGACAGACGTTATACGAGCAGTACTTC. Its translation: CASSLYGQTLYEQYF.

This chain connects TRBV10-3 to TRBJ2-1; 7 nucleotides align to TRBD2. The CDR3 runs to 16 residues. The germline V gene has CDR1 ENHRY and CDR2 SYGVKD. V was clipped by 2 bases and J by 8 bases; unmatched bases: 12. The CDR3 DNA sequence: TGTGCCATCAGTGAGCTGCGGACTAGTCCGGGCGATGAGCAGTTCTTC. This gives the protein CAISELRTSPGDEQFF.

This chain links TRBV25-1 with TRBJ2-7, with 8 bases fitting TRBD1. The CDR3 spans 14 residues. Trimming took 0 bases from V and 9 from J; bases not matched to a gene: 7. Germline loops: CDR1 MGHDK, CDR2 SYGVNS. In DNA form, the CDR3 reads TGTGCCAGCAGTGAATATAGGACAGGGCTGGGGCAGTACTTC. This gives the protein CASSEYRTGLGQYF.

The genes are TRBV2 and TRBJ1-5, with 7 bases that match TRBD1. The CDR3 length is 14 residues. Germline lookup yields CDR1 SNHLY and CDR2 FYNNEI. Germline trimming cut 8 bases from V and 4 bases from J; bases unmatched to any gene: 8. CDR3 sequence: CASVLGTANQPQHF. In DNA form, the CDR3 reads TGTGCCAGCGTCCTCGGGACAGCTAATCAGCCCCAGCATTTT.

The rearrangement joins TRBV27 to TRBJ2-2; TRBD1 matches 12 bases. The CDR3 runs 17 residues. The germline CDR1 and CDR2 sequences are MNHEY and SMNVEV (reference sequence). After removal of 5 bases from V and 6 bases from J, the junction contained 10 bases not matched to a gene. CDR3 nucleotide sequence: TGTGCCAGCAGTCGAGAAATTGGGGACAGGGGGCCCGGGGAGCTGTTTTTT. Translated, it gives CASSREIGDRGPGELFF.

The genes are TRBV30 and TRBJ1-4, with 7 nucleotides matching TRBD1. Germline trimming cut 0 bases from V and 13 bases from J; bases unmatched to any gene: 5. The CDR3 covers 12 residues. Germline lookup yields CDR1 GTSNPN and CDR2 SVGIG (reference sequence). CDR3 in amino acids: CAWSVQGDRLFF. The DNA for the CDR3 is TGTGCCTGGAGTGTCCAGGGGGACAGACTGTTTTTT.

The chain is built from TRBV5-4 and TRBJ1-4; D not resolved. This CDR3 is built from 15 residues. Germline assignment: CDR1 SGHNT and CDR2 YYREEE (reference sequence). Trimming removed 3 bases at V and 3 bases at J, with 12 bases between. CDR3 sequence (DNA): TGTGCCAGCAGCTGGGAGCCCACCCCTAATGAAAAACTGTTTTTT. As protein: CASSWEPTPNEKLFF. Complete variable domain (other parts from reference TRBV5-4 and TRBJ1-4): ETGVTQSPTHLIKTRGQQVTLRCSSQSGHNTVSWYQQALGQGPQFIFQYYREEENGRGNFPPRFSGLQFPNYSSELNVNALELDDSALYLCASSWEPTPNEKLFFGSGTQLSVL.

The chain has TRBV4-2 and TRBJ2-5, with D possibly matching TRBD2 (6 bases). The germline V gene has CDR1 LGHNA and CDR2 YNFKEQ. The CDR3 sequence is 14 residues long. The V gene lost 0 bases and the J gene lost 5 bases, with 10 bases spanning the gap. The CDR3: CASSQDRAGETQYF. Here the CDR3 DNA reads TGTGCCAGCAGCCAAGATAGGGCGGGGGAGACCCAGTACTTC.

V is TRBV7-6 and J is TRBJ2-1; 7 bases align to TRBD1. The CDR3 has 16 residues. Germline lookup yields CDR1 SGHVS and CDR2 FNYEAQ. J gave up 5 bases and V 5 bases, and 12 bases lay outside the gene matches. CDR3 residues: CASSPPTGRFDNEQFF. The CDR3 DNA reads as TGTGCCAGCAGCCCCCCGACAGGGCGGTTCGACAATGAGCAGTTCTTC.

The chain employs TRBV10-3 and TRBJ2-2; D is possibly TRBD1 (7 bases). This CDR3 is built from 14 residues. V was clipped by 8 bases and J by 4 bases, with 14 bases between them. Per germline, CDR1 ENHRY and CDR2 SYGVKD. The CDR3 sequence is CAIGGTALTGELFF. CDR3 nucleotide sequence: TGTGCCATCGGCGGGACAGCTCTCACCGGGGAGCTGTTTTTT.

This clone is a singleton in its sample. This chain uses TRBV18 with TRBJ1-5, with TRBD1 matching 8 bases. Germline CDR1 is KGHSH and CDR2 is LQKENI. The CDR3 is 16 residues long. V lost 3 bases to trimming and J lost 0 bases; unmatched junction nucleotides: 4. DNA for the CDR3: TGTGCCAGCTCACCTGGAGGACAGGGTAGCAATCAGCCCCAGCATTTT. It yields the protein CASSPGGQGSNQPQHF.

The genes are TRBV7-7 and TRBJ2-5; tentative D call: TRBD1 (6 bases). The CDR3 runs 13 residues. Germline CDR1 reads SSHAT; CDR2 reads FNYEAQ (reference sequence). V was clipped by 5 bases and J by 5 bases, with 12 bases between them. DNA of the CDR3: TGTGCCAGCAGCCCACAGGGAGTGGAGACCCAGTACTTC. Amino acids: CASSPQGVETQYF.

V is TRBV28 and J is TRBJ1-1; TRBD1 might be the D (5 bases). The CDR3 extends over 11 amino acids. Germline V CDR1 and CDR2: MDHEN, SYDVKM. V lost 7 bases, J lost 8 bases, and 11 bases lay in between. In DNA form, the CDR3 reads TGTGCCAGCACTTCTTACAGGGAAGCTTTCTTT. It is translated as CASTSYREAFF.

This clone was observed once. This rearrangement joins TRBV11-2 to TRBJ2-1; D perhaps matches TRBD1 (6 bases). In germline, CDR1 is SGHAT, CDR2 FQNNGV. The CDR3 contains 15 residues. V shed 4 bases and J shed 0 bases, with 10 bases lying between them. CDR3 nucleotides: TGTGCCAGCAGCTCCGGACAGAGCTCCTACAATGAGCAGTTCTTC. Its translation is CASSSGQSSYNEQFF.

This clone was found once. CDR3 sequence: CASSGFRVAKNIQYF. The CDR3 DNA reads as TGTGCCAGTAGTGGATTCAGGGTGGCCAAAAACATTCAGTACTTC. The chain links TRBV19 to TRBJ2-4; D might be TRBD1 (5 bases). Germline V lookup: CDR1 LNHDA, CDR2 SQIVND (reference sequence). The CDR3 spans 15 residues. The germline V and J ends were trimmed by 5 bases and 1 base, with 12 bases remaining between them.

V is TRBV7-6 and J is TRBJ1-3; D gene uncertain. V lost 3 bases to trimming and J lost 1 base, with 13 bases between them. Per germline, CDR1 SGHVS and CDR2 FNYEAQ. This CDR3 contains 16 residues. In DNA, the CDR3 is TGTGCCAGCAGCTTGCGAGGACTGGGTTCTGGAAACACCATATATTTT. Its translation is CASSLRGLGSGNTIYF.

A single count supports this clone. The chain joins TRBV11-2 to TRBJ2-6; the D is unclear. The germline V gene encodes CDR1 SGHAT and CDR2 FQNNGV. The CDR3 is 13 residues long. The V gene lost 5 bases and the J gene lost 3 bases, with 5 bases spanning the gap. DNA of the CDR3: TGTGCCAGCAGCATCCTTGGGGCCAACGTCCTGACTTTC. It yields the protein CASSILGANVLTF.

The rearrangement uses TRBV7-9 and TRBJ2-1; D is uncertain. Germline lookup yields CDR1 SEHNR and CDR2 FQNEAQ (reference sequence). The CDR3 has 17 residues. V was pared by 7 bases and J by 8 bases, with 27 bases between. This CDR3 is CASIPGPSVAAQHEQFF. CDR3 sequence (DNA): TGTGCCAGCATCCCGGGTCCCTCCGTAGCAGCTCAGCATGAGCAGTTCTTC.

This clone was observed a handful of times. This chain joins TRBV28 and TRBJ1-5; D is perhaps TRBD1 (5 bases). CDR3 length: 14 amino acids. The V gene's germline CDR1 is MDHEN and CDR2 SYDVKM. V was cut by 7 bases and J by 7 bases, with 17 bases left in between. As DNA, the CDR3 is TGTGCCAGCATCGGGGGAACCCGGGGCCAGCCCCAGCATTTT. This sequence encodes CASIGGTRGQPQHF.